The T cell receptor beta chain described here comes from a study of blood T cell repertoires in COVID-19. As for the study in general: Both acute and convalescent COVID-19 samples were obtained from the United States, Italy and Spain. Sources were T cells, B-cell-depleted T cells, or PBMCs; the material itself was cDNA or gDNA.

Authors' methods: Estimated nucleated cell counts came from reference gene primer amplification. Assay: immunoSEQ multiplex PCR; the TCRdb copy retains only in-frame clones and omits some. D and trimming were read from the DNA, whereas the V and J calls and clone size are those reported in that table. The profile shows 88,000 or so clones, around 78% of them singletons. The sample holds a few counts of this clone. The CDR3 totals 15 residues. CDR1 is SGHVS, CDR2 FQNEAQ, per germline. J gave up 4 bases and V 5 bases, and 8 bases lay outside the gene matches. The sequence derives from a human donor in a cohort sampled during active COVID-19. The sample consisted of peripheral blood. J is TRBJ1-3 and V is TRBV7-8, with 7 positions matching TRBD1. The CDR3 region has the DNA TGTGCCAGCAGCATTGACAGGGTGAAAGGAAACACCATATATTTT. It is translated as CASSIDRVKGNTIYF. Complete variable domain (other parts from reference TRBV7-8 and TRBJ1-3): GAGVSQSPRYKVAKRGQDVALRCDPISGHVSLFWYQQALGQGPEFLTYFQNEAQLDKSGLPSDRFFAERPEGSVSTLKIQRTQQEDSAVYLCASSIDRVKGNTIYFGEGSWLTVV.